These 24 T cell receptor beta chains originate from one sample sequenced in a study of regulatory T cells in long-lasting Graves disease. Assembly of TCR beta libraries relied on iRepertoire HTBI primers together with Arm-PCR of CDR3 regions. In TCRdb, the multiplex PCR reads were re-called with MiXCR into one record per CDR3 protein. The sample comprises under 500,000 distinct CDR3 sequences, around 20% of which are singletons, and about 20% rests with the top ten. The time point denotes: persistent/refractory GD, antithyroid drugs over 5 years with positive TRAb. There was RNA extracted from PBMCs, and the TCR library was made from it. Sequencing used peripheral blood mononuclear cells (PBMCs), obtained when the disease was refractory, from a patient treated with antithyroid drugs. Receptors were obtained from a female donor with Graves disease.

In regard to this clonotype: Possible read error: a much larger clone is one base away. The chain recombines TRBV28 with TRBJ2-7; D is unclear. This CDR3 spans 16 amino acids. Trimming took off 3 bases at V and 0 bases at J, with 15 bases between the two ends. Germline CDR1 and CDR2: MDHEN and SYDVKM. CDR3 DNA: TGTGCCAGCAGTTTTTCCGTGGCAGATAGCTCCTACGAGCAGTACTTC. It is translated as CASSFSVADSSYEQYF.

The rearrangement uses TRBV7-2 and TRBJ1-3; D not certain. V lost 2 bases, J lost 3 bases, and 5 bases lay in between. From germline, CDR1 is SGHTA and CDR2 FQGNSA. The CDR3 totals 13 residues. CDR3 in DNA: TGTGCCAGCAGCTTAATGGTTGGAAACACCATATATTTT. The encoded protein is CASSLMVGNTIYF. Full variable domain (rest looked up from reference TRBV7-2 and TRBJ1-3): GAGVSQSPSNKVTEKGKDVELRCDPISGHTALYWYRQSLGQGLEFLIYFQGNSAPDKSGLPSDRFSAERTGGSVSTLTIQRTQQEDSAVYLCASSLMVGNTIYFGEGSWLTVV.

This clonotype came up many times. The chain has TRBV7-2 and TRBJ2-4; no reliable D call. Germline lookup yields CDR1 SGHTA and CDR2 FQGNSA. This CDR3 spans 15 amino acids. V lost 2 bases, J lost 3 bases, and 11 bases lay in between. CDR3: CASSLSTISKNIQYF. DNA for the CDR3: TGTGCCAGCAGCTTATCAACTATTAGCAAAAACATTCAGTACTTC.

This clonotype was seen at least ten times. The genes are TRBV7-2 and TRBJ2-5; tentatively, D is TRBD1 (6 bases). V was pared by 6 bases and J by 4 bases, with 12 bases between. Germline V gene data show CDR1 as SGHTA and CDR2 as FQGNSA. The CDR3 covers 13 residues. The CDR3 sequence: CASSLRGRETQYF. CDR3 DNA: TGTGCCAGCAGTCTCAGGGGACGAGAGACCCAGTACTTC.

This clonotype was counted at least ten times. V usage is TRBV7-2 and J usage is TRBJ2-7, with 9 bases aligning to TRBD2. CDR1 is SGHTA and CDR2 is FQGNSA in the germline V gene. V dropped 1 base and J dropped 5; count of bases not matched to a gene: 6. The CDR3 contains 15 residues. For the CDR3, the DNA is TGTGCCAGCAGCTTAGTGGCGGGAGGGCAAAACGAGCAGTACTTC. Translated, it gives CASSLVAGGQNEQYF.

The chain uses TRBV19 and TRBJ1-1; 8 bases match TRBD1. The CDR3 has 18 residues. Germline trimming cut 3 bases from V and 1 base from J; bases unmatched to any gene: 13. Germline loops: CDR1 LNHDA, CDR2 SQIVND (reference sequence). The CDR3 protein is CASSILPILGQGNTEAFF. CDR3 coding DNA: TGTGCCAGTAGTATCCTCCCGATACTCGGACAGGGGAACACTGAAGCTTTCTTT. Variable domain in full (rest from reference TRBV19 and TRBJ1-1): DGGITQSPKYLFRKEGQNVTLSCEQNLNHDAMYWYRQDPGQGLRLIYYSQIVNDFQKGDIAEGYSVSREKKESFPLTVTSAQKNPTAFYLCASSILPILGQGNTEAFFGQGTRLTVV.

This clonotype came up a few times. This chain links TRBV2 with TRBJ1-3, with no clear D. Germline V CDR1 and CDR2: SNHLY, FYNNEI. The CDR3 loop spans 16 amino acids. V gave up 0 bases and J gave up 0 bases, with 9 bases separating them. CDR3 sequence: CASSEALGSSGNTIYF. The CDR3 DNA is TGTGCCAGCAGTGAAGCCTTAGGCAGCTCTGGAAACACCATATATTTT.

This clonotype was seen at least ten times. The chain uses TRBV29-1 and TRBJ2-5; D may be TRBD1 (5 bases). The germline gives CDR1 SQVTM, CDR2 ANQGSEA. With 2 bases removed from V and 2 bases from J, the gap between germline ends came to 15 bases. The CDR3 totals 15 residues. CDR3 amino acids: CSVELRGVLQETQYF. The CDR3 DNA follows: TGCAGCGTTGAATTAAGGGGCGTTCTACAAGAGACCCAGTACTTC.

The chain uses TRBV7-2 and TRBJ1-3; no clear D. V dropped 7 bases and J dropped 0 bases, with 7 bases sitting between them. CDR1 is SGHTA, CDR2 FQGNSA, per germline. CDR3 length: 13 amino acids. CDR3 sequence: CASTEFSGNTIYF. CDR3 sequence (DNA): TGTGCCAGCACGGAATTCTCTGGAAACACCATATATTTT.

This clonotype has only a few counts. This chain joins TRBV7-2 and TRBJ1-5; D perhaps matches TRBD1 (6 bases). V was clipped by 5 bases and J by 2 bases, with 13 bases between them. CDR1 SGHTA and CDR2 FQGNSA come from the germline V gene. The CDR3 covers 15 residues. The CDR3: CASSQDRWGNQPQHF. The CDR3 DNA reads as TGTGCCAGCAGCCAAGACAGGTGGGGCAATCAGCCCCAGCATTTT.

J is TRBJ1-1 and V is TRBV12-3 or TRBV12-4, with D possibly TRBD1 on 6 matching bases. The CDR3 spans 16 residues. Trimming shortened V by 7 bases and J by 1 base, and 19 bases separated the two germline ends. In nucleotides, the CDR3 is TGTGCCAGCACCCTATCTACAGGGCTCTCGAACACTGAAGCTTTCTTT. Its protein is CASTLSTGLSNTEAFF.

There are a few counts of this clonotype. The gene calls are TRBV4-1 and TRBJ1-5; D not resolved. The germline V gene has CDR1 MGHRA and CDR2 YSYEKL. V lost 1 base and J 0 bases, leaving 4 bases between the germline ends. The CDR3 has 14 amino acids. CDR3: CASSQGLSNQPQHF. CDR3 nucleotide sequence: TGCGCCAGCAGCCAAGGACTTAGCAATCAGCCCCAGCATTTT.

This clonotype was counted many times. The chain carries TRBV6-2 or TRBV6-3 and TRBJ2-5; D gene uncertain. This CDR3 has 13 amino acids. CDR1 is MNHEY and CDR2 is SVGEGT in the germline V gene. The ends were cut back, 1 base at V and 4 bases at J, with 7 bases in the middle. CDR3 amino acids: CASSYLLGETQYF. CDR3 bases: TGTGCCAGCAGTTACTTGTTGGGAGAGACCCAGTACTTC.

This chain links TRBV9 with TRBJ2-2; a possible D gene is TRBD1 (6 bases). The CDR3 extends over 15 amino acids. The V end was cut by 4 bases, the J end by 1 base, with 11 bases between. Germline-derived CDR1 and CDR2 are SGDLS and YYNGEE. CDR3: CASSYRDKNTGELFF. The CDR3 DNA is TGTGCCAGCAGCTACCGGGACAAGAACACCGGGGAGCTGTTTTTT.

This clonotype was found a few times. CDR3 nucleotides: TGCAGCCCGACTCCCGGGAGAAACTCTGGGGCCAACGTCCTGACTTTC. The encoded protein is CSPTPGRNSGANVLTF. This chain links TRBV29-1 with TRBJ2-6; TRBD2 is a possible D gene (6 bases). V shed 8 bases and J shed 0 bases, with 17 bases lying between them. CDR3 size: 16 residues. CDR1 and CDR2 from the germline V gene are SQVTM and ANQGSEA.

The V and J genes are TRBV28 and TRBJ2-1, with D possibly being TRBD2 (5 bases). Germline assignment: CDR1 MDHEN and CDR2 SYDVKM. The V gene lost 6 bases and the J gene lost 15 bases, with 18 bases spanning the gap. The CDR3 runs 12 residues. In DNA, the CDR3 is TGTGCCAGCAGGTTGGGTGTCGGGATTTCGTTCTTC. This sequence encodes CASRLGVGISFF.

This clonotype was seen many times. The chain joins TRBV12-3 or TRBV12-4 to TRBJ2-7, with 9 nucleotides matching TRBD2. The CDR3 runs 16 residues. The V and J ends lost 2 bases and 2 bases, in that order; junction bases with no gene match: 7. For the CDR3, the DNA is TGTGCCAGCAGTTTAAGTCTAGCGGGGCAGGCCTACGAGCAGTACTTC. Encoded protein: CASSLSLAGQAYEQYF.

This chain uses TRBV7-8 with TRBJ2-3, with a tentative D call TRBD2 (5 bases). CDR1 is SGHVS, CDR2 FQNEAQ, per germline. The CDR3 has 14 amino acids. Between the trimmed V and J ends, which lost 5 bases and 4 bases, there was a span of 13 bases. Written as DNA, the CDR3 is TGTGCCAGCAGCATGCGTCCGCGGGCAGATACGCAGTATTTT. Its protein is CASSMRPRADTQYF.

V usage is TRBV7-2 and J usage is TRBJ2-1, with a possible D match to TRBD1 (5 bases). Trimming cost V 3 bases and J 9 bases, with 15 bases left between them. This CDR3 is built from 14 residues. Germline CDR1 is SGHTA and CDR2 is FQGNSA. The CDR3 here is CASSFKQGWGEQFF. The CDR3 nucleotides read TGTGCCAGCAGCTTTAAGCAGGGTTGGGGTGAGCAGTTCTTC.

Comments on this clonotype: With a much larger clone just one base away, this may be a read error. The genes are TRBV6-5 and TRBJ1-4; D unclear. The CDR3 has 13 residues. CDR1 is MNHEY and CDR2 is SVGAGI in the germline V gene. The CDR3 DNA follows: TGTGCCAGCAGTTTCATCGGAAATGAAAAACTGGTTTTT. It yields the protein CASSFIGNEKLVF.

This clonotype appeared many times. The CDR3 coding sequence is TGTGCCAGCAGTTCAGATGGTGGAGGCACTGAAGCTTTCTTT. As protein: CASSSDGGGTEAFF. The chain recombines TRBV28 with TRBJ1-1; D is unresolved. Germline V gives CDR1 MDHEN, CDR2 SYDVKM. V was pared by 4 bases and J by 4 bases, with 13 bases between. This CDR3 has 14 residues. Based on the CDR3 plus reference TRBV28 and TRBJ1-1, the full variable domain is DVKVTQSSRYLVKRTGEKVFLECVQDMDHENMFWYRQDPGLGLRLIYFSYDVKMKEKGDIPEGYSVSREKKERFSLILESASTNQTSMYLCASSSDGGGTEAFFGQGTRLTVV.

The genes are TRBV12-3 or TRBV12-4 and TRBJ1-1, with D uncertain. Trimming removed 1 base at V and 9 bases at J, with 9 bases between. The CDR3 spans 12 residues. This chain's CDR3 is CASSLGNAKAFF. In DNA form, the CDR3 reads TGTGCCAGCAGTTTAGGCAACGCTAAAGCTTTCTTT.

This clonotype was counted a few times. The V call is TRBV7-8, the J call TRBJ2-6; tentative D call: TRBD2 (6 bases). V was clipped by 5 bases and J by 2 bases, with 13 bases between them. The CDR3 spans 16 residues. Germline CDR1 SGHVS, CDR2 FQNEAQ. CDR3 loop: CASSKTASAGANVLTF. CDR3 DNA sequence: TGTGCCAGCAGCAAGACAGCTAGCGCTGGGGCCAACGTCCTGACTTTC.

This clonotype occurred many times. V gene TRBV20-1 combines with J gene TRBJ1-4, with TRBD1 matching over 9 bases. The ends lost 6 bases at V and 8 bases at J; junction bases unmatched: 7. This CDR3 is built from 13 residues. CDR1 and CDR2 (germline): DFQATT, SNEGSKA (reference sequence). The CDR3 sequence: CSAPGQGSEKLFF. CDR3 bases: TGCAGTGCCCCAGGACAGGGGAGCGAAAAACTGTTTTTT.